These 24 T cell receptor beta chains were sequenced from one sample in a study of blood T cells in healthy people across ages. Alongside a J-beta primer mix, a sample-barcoded 5' primer served in a second PCR lasting 7 to 11 cycles. TCRdb redid the calling of the 5' RACE reads with MiXCR, one entry per CDR3 protein. The sample has about 900,000 distinct CDR3 sequences, roughly 50% seen once. The sequencing input was blood. The source of these receptors is a man under 40 in good health.

The rearrangement uses TRBV2 and TRBJ2-7, with a possible D match to TRBD2 (5 bases). The CDR3 consists of 15 residues. Germline V CDR1 and CDR2: SNHLY, FYNNEI. The V and J ends lost 3 bases and 6 bases respectively, with 18 bases between them. The DNA of the CDR3 is TGTGCCAGCAGTGAGGGGAGCGGTGGTGTACGCGAGCAGTACTTC. It specifies CASSEGSGGVREQYF.

This sequence joins TRBV4-1 and TRBJ2-3; 8 nucleotides agree with TRBD2. This CDR3 has 15 residues. Unmatched junction bases numbered 3, after V lost 4 bases and J lost 0 bases. Germline CDR1 MGHRA, CDR2 YSYEKL. CDR3 sequence (DNA): TGCGCCAGCAGCCTTAGCGGGGAAAGCACAGATACGCAGTATTTT. Amino acids: CASSLSGESTDTQYF.

The CDR3 spells CASSQDWLNTQYF. The CDR3 region has the DNA TGCGCCAGCAGCCAAGACTGGTTGAATACGCAGTATTTT. The rearrangement joins TRBV4-1 to TRBJ2-3; D is unclear. V lost 0 bases to trimming and J lost 7 bases, with 8 bases between them. The CDR3 is 13 amino acids. Germline assignment: CDR1 MGHRA and CDR2 YSYEKL.

The chain carries TRBV20-1 and TRBJ2-3; D is possibly TRBD2 (5 bases). V lost 3 bases and J 2 bases, leaving 6 bases between the germline ends. Per germline, CDR1 DFQATT and CDR2 SNEGSKA (reference sequence). This CDR3 spans 12 amino acids. The CDR3 nucleotides read TGCAGTGCTAGCGGGGACACAGATACGCAGTATTTT. Encoded protein: CSASGDTDTQYF.

The sample holds a few counts of this clonotype. The V and J genes are TRBV7-2 and TRBJ2-7, with D perhaps TRBD1 (5 bases). The V end was cut by 4 bases, the J end by 4 bases, with 11 bases between. The germline V gene encodes CDR1 SGHTA and CDR2 FQGNSA. The CDR3 runs to 13 residues. The CDR3 nucleotides read TGTGCCAGCAGCTCAAATCAGGGTTACGAGCAGTACTTC. Translation gives CASSSNQGYEQYF.

This clonotype showed up many times. The V gene is TRBV28, the J gene TRBJ2-4; D is undetermined. The CDR3 length is 14 residues. V dropped 2 bases and J dropped 0 bases, with 5 bases sitting between them. Germline CDR1 is MDHEN and CDR2 is SYDVKM. CDR3 DNA: TGTGCCAGCAGTTTAGCCTTAGCCAAAAACATTCAGTACTTC. This codes for CASSLALAKNIQYF.

This chain uses TRBV20-1 with TRBJ2-3; TRBD1 is a possible D gene (5 bases). Germline V gene lookup returns CDR1 DFQATT and CDR2 SNEGSKA (reference sequence). V shed 7 bases and J shed 5 bases, with 10 bases lying between them. The CDR3 is 11 amino acids. The CDR3 region has the DNA TGCAGTGGGCAGGGCAAAGATACGCAGTATTTT. It specifies CSGQGKDTQYF.

The J gene is TRBJ2-1, the V gene TRBV5-1; 7 bases fit TRBD1. Losses at the gene ends were 4 bases for V and 10 bases for J; bases not matched to a gene: 11. CDR3 length: 14 residues. Germline V gene lookup returns CDR1 SGHRS and CDR2 YFSETQ. This CDR3 reads CASSAGTEFTEQFF. The CDR3, as DNA: TGCGCCAGCAGCGCCGGGACAGAGTTTACGGAGCAGTTCTTC.

This clonotype was found a few times. The chain couples TRBV10-3 to TRBJ2-7, with D possibly TRBD1 on 6 matching bases. Germline V gene data show CDR1 as ENHRY and CDR2 as SYGVKD. This CDR3 has 13 residues. V was trimmed by 4 bases and J by 3 bases, leaving 10 bases between them. CDR3 in amino acids: CAISGRGDYEQYF. The CDR3 region has the DNA TGTGCCATCAGTGGCAGGGGTGACTACGAGCAGTACTTC.

This clonotype was detected only once. The V call is TRBV4-1, the J call TRBJ1-1, with unresolved D. The ends were cut back, 0 bases at V and 9 bases at J, with 11 bases in the middle. The CDR3 consists of 13 residues. Germline loops: CDR1 MGHRA, CDR2 YSYEKL. The CDR3, as DNA: TGCGCCAGCAGCCAAGATCCTGATATCAAAGCTTTCTTT. The encoded protein is CASSQDPDIKAFF.

This clonotype was seen repeatedly, ten times or more. V and J are TRBV4-1 and TRBJ2-1; TRBD2 matches 13 bases. The CDR3 totals 16 residues. Germline V gene sequence: CDR1 MGHRA, CDR2 YSYEKL. J gave up 5 bases and V 5 bases, and 6 bases lay outside the gene matches. The CDR3 loop reads CASSKTSGGLNNEQFF. CDR3 bases: TGCGCCAGCAGCAAGACTAGCGGGGGGCTAAACAATGAGCAGTTCTTC.

The gene calls are TRBV7-6 and TRBJ1-6; no clear D gene. The CDR3 is made up of 16 amino acids. The germline V gene has CDR1 SGHVS and CDR2 FNYEAQ. V was trimmed by 0 bases and J by 9 bases, leaving 15 bases between them. The CDR3: CASSLAPDRAASPLHF. In nucleotides, the CDR3 is TGTGCCAGCAGCTTAGCCCCGGACCGGGCGGCTTCACCCCTCCACTTT.

V usage is TRBV7-2 and J usage is TRBJ2-5; possibly TRBD1 for D (6 bases). V was cut by 2 bases and J by 1 base, with 14 bases left in between. Per the germline V gene, CDR1 is SGHTA and CDR2 is FQGNSA. The CDR3 covers 16 residues. The CDR3 DNA reads as TGTGCCAGCAGCTTATACGGCAGGGGTCCCCAAGAGACCCAGTACTTC. Its protein product is CASSLYGRGPQETQYF.

This chain uses TRBV18 with TRBJ2-7; D ambiguous. The J call is doubtful: the DNA matches TRBJ2-5 better. This CDR3 region has 14 residues. Germline assignment: CDR1 KGHSH and CDR2 LQKENI. The CDR3 region has the DNA TGTGCCAGCTCACCACTGCCTAGTCGGGAGACCCAGTACTTC. It encodes CASSPLPSRETQYF.

The chain joins TRBV9 to TRBJ1-1; D call uncertain. Germline CDR1 and CDR2: SGDLS and YYNGEE. The CDR3 sequence is 14 residues long. V lost 0 bases to trimming and J lost 5 bases, with 11 bases between them. The CDR3 loop is CASSVAPRGTEAFF. CDR3 in DNA: TGTGCCAGCAGCGTAGCCCCTCGAGGGACTGAAGCTTTCTTT.

CDR3 sequence: CASGNRDRRSGYTF. CDR3 sequence (DNA): TGTGCCAGCGGAAACCGGGACAGGCGGAGCGGCTACACCTTC. The chain joins TRBV28 to TRBJ1-2, with 8 bases lining up with TRBD1. This CDR3 has 14 amino acids. J gave up 8 bases and V 8 bases, and 13 bases lay outside the gene matches. Germline V CDR1 and CDR2: MDHEN, SYDVKM.

The chain joins TRBV12-3 or TRBV12-4 to TRBJ1-1; TRBD1 is a possible D gene (6 bases). Between the trimmed V and J ends, which lost 6 bases and 5 bases, there was a span of 19 bases. The CDR3 is 15 residues long. CDR3 region: CASSPIGGAGTEAFF. In DNA form, the CDR3 reads TGTGCCAGCAGCCCGATAGGGGGGGCCGGGACTGAAGCTTTCTTT.

The V and J genes are TRBV27 and TRBJ2-1, with TRBD2 matching over 8 bases. V shed 2 bases, J shed 3 bases, and the junction held 3 bases outside the gene matches. The length of the CDR3 is 15 residues. CDR1 MNHEY and CDR2 SMNVEV come from the germline V gene (reference sequence). CDR3 nucleotide sequence: TGTGCCAGCAGTTTAGGGACTAGAGGCTACAATGAGCAGTTCTTC. Translating gives CASSLGTRGYNEQFF.

This sequence joins TRBV6-5 and TRBJ2-5; tentatively, D is TRBD1 (7 bases). Judging by the DNA end, TRBJ2-7 fits better; the J call may be wrong. The CDR3 runs to 14 residues. Germline V gene lookup returns CDR1 MNHEY and CDR2 SVGAGI. The CDR3 nucleotides are TGTGCCAGCAGTTACGGCGGCAGGGGGGCCGAGCAGTACTTC. Translation gives CASSYGGRGAEQYF.

This clonotype occurred a few times. CDR3 sequence reads: CASSDVEGRKLFF. Here the CDR3 DNA reads TGTGCCAGCAGTGATGTCGAGGGGAGAAAACTGTTTTTT. V and J are TRBV2 and TRBJ1-4, with a weak D call TRBD1 (5 bases). Germline values: CDR1 SNHLY, CDR2 FYNNEI. V lost 3 bases, J lost 10 bases, and 12 bases lay in between. The CDR3 consists of 13 residues.

V is TRBV29-1 and J is TRBJ2-7, with a possible D match to TRBD2 (6 bases). The CDR3 length is 13 residues. Trimming took 4 bases from V and 3 from J, leaving 13 bases between them. Germline V gene data show CDR1 as SQVTM and CDR2 as ANQGSEA. Here the CDR3 DNA reads TGCAGCGTTGTCGGGGTCGGGGGCTACGAGCAGTACTTC. Translation: CSVVGVGGYEQYF.

The table lists this clonotype with a few counts. A much larger clone differs by one base, so this may be a read error. V is TRBV7-3 and J is TRBJ1-1; 7 nucleotides line up with TRBD1. This CDR3 is built from 13 residues. Germline V gene data show CDR1 as SGHTA and CDR2 as FQGTGA. CDR3: CAGSQGTANEAFF. The CDR3 DNA sequence: TGTGCCGGCAGCCAAGGGACAGCCAATGAAGCTTTCTTT.

This clonotype was counted a single time. The chain has TRBV20-1 and TRBJ2-3; 9 bases align to TRBD1. Germline V gives CDR1 DFQATT, CDR2 SNEGSKA (reference sequence). After removal of 5 bases from V and 2 bases from J, the junction contained 8 bases not matched to a gene. The CDR3 runs 15 residues. CDR3 bases: TGCAGTGCTTTAGCCGGGACAGGGACCACAGATACGCAGTATTTT. Translating gives CSALAGTGTTDTQYF.

The sample holds many counts of this clonotype. CDR3 sequence reads: CSGTDQRSYNEQFF. In nucleotides, the CDR3 is TGCAGTGGTACCGATCAGCGATCCTACAATGAGCAGTTCTTC. The chain employs TRBV20-1 and TRBJ2-1; D call uncertain. Trimming left V 7 bases short and J 1 base short, with 14 bases between. The CDR3 totals 14 residues. Germline V gene sequence: CDR1 DFQATT, CDR2 SNEGSKA (reference sequence).